The 2 T cell receptor beta chains given below trace back to one sample, sequenced in a study of blood T cells in healthy people across ages. Next came a second PCR, run for about 6 to 12 cycles, which used a sample-barcoded 5' primer along with a J-beta primer mix. A single record per CDR3 protein comes from TCRdb applying MiXCR to the 5' RACE reads. The sample contains 1.5 million to 2 million distinct CDR3 sequences, roughly 30% of which appear only once. Specimen: blood. The receptors here all came from a woman aged 25 to 39 in good health.

The table lists this clonotype with many counts. In DNA, the CDR3 is TGCGCCAGCAGCCCGGGACAGGGGGTTTACGAGCAGTACTTC. This translates into CASSPGQGVYEQYF. V gene TRBV5-1 combines with J gene TRBJ2-7; 11 bases fit TRBD1. The CDR3 runs to 14 residues. Trimming removed 4 bases from V and 4 bases from J; junction bases left unmatched: 4. The germline V gene has CDR1 SGHRS and CDR2 YFSETQ.

In DNA form, the CDR3 reads TGTGCCACAACGGGGGCAGGGCGAAGCAATCAGCCCCAGCATTTT. This encodes CATTGAGRSNQPQHF. The chain is built from TRBV2 and TRBJ1-5, with a tentative D call TRBD1 (6 bases). This CDR3 is built from 15 residues. Trimming pared 10 bases from V and 1 base from J, leaving 17 bases between. Germline V lookup: CDR1 SNHLY, CDR2 FYNNEI.